Listed here are 6 T cell receptor beta chains from one sample, sequenced in a study of blood T cell repertoires in COVID-19. Sequencing used immunoSEQ multiplex PCR; TCRdb keeps in-frame clones, though not all of them. The repertoire holds about 190,000 clones, with 65% to 80% as singletons. Material for sequencing was peripheral blood. The receptors stem from a woman in her 50s with acute or convalescent COVID-19.

This clone was seen once. The chain has TRBV5-4 and TRBJ1-2; D might be TRBD1 (5 bases). Trimming removed 0 bases from V and 8 bases from J, with 11 bases in between. This CDR3 is 13 amino acids long. Germline V gives CDR1 SGHNT, CDR2 YYREEE (reference sequence). DNA of the CDR3: TGTGCCAGCAGCTTGGAGGGGCTGGGGGGCTACACCTTC. It translates to CASSLEGLGGYTF.

This chain connects TRBV19 to TRBJ2-3; TRBD2 matches at 9 bases. The length of the CDR3 is 14 residues. The trim removed 7 bases at V and 8 bases at J, leaving 10 bases unmatched. CDR1 LNHDA and CDR2 SQIVND come from the germline V gene (reference sequence). The CDR3 sequence: CASMDSGRGGTQYF. The CDR3 coding sequence is TGTGCCAGTATGGATAGCGGGAGAGGGGGTACGCAGTATTTT.

The table lists this clone with a count of one. CDR3 DNA: TGTGCCAGCAGTCCCGGACACAACTACGAGCAGTACTTC. Residues: CASSPGHNYEQYF. The chain employs TRBV11-3 and TRBJ2-7, with D possibly TRBD1 on 5 matching bases. The V gene lost 6 bases and the J gene lost 3 bases, with 12 bases spanning the gap. CDR3 length: 13 residues. Germline V gives CDR1 SGHNT, CDR2 YENEEA.

CDR3 residues: CACPSSSGNTIYF. As DNA, the CDR3 is TGTGCCTGTCCCAGTTCCTCTGGAAACACCATATATTTT. The chain employs TRBV30 and TRBJ1-3; D call uncertain. The CDR3 is 13 amino acids. Trimming cost V 6 bases and J 0 bases, with 9 bases left between them. Germline lookup yields CDR1 GTSNPN and CDR2 SVGIG (reference sequence).

This clone was counted a single time. The chain combines TRBV27 with TRBJ2-2; 11 bases are shared with TRBD1. V dropped 6 bases and J dropped 4; count of bases not matched to a gene: 7. Germline loops: CDR1 MNHEY, CDR2 SMNVEV (reference sequence). The CDR3 loop spans 16 amino acids. The CDR3 nucleotides read TGTGCCAGCAGACCTACCGGGACAGGGGGCACCGGGGAGCTGTTTTTT. Amino acid sequence: CASRPTGTGGTGELFF.

The chain carries TRBV5-1 and TRBJ1-2; 11 bases match TRBD1. This CDR3 region has 17 residues. Germline V gene sequence: CDR1 SGHRS, CDR2 YFSETQ. The V segment lost 4 bases and the J segment 3 bases; nucleotides outside the gene matches: 11. The CDR3 loop reads CASSLGTGGRVHYGYTF. The CDR3 DNA reads TGCGCCAGCAGCCTCGGGACAGGGGGAAGGGTTCACTATGGCTACACCTTC.